One and the same sample provided the 20 T cell receptor beta chains below, sequenced in a study of technical replicates of blood from a few donors. The table came from immunoSEQ multiplex PCR; TCRdb's copy has only in-frame clones and leaves some out. The sample shows about 72,000 clones, around 95% of them seen only once. The sample consisted of T cells isolated from PBMCs. All receptors derive from a human donor in good health.

The V and J genes are TRBV7-9 and TRBJ2-1; 11 nucleotides align to TRBD2. V was clipped by 5 bases and J by 5 bases; unmatched bases: 5. Germline assignment: CDR1 SEHNR and CDR2 FQNEAQ (reference sequence). CDR3 length: 15 residues. The CDR3 loop is CASSPLAGVDNEQFF. In DNA form, the CDR3 reads TGTGCCAGCAGCCCACTAGCGGGAGTTGACAATGAGCAGTTCTTC.

This chain connects TRBV30 to TRBJ2-5; no definite D call. CDR1 GTSNPN and CDR2 SVGIG come from the germline V gene (reference sequence). V lost 2 bases and J lost 0, with 4 bases in between. The CDR3 contains 12 residues. CDR3 protein: CAWSSNQETQYF. CDR3 coding DNA: TGTGCCTGGAGTAGCAACCAAGAGACCCAGTACTTC.

This chain links TRBV14 with TRBJ2-7, with 7 bases that match TRBD1. V trimming: 4 bases; J trimming: 6 bases; junction bases outside the gene matches: 9. From germline, CDR1 is SGHDN and CDR2 FVKESK. The CDR3 runs to 14 residues. The DNA for the CDR3 is TGTGCCAGCAGCCCAAGTCGGACAGGCGGCGAGCAGTACTTC. Its protein is CASSPSRTGGEQYF.

A few counts support this clone. The CDR3 DNA reads as TGTGCCAGCAGTGACCAACAGGGGTTTGGCACTGAAGCTTTCTTT. This translates into CASSDQQGFGTEAFF. This chain joins TRBV6-1 and TRBJ1-1, with 7 bases lining up with TRBD1. Germline V gives CDR1 MNHNS, CDR2 SASEGT. The CDR3 contains 15 residues. V trimming: 3 bases; J trimming: 4 bases; junction bases outside the gene matches: 8.

This clone was observed a single time. The chain recombines TRBV6-4 with TRBJ1-3, with unresolved D. Germline CDR1 MRHNA, CDR2 SNTAGT. The CDR3 extends over 16 amino acids. V dropped 3 bases and J dropped 0 bases, with 12 bases sitting between them. CDR3 in amino acids: CASSESGPLSGNTIYF. The DNA for the CDR3 is TGTGCCAGCAGTGAATCAGGCCCCCTCTCTGGAAACACCATATATTTT.

This chain uses TRBV12-5 with TRBJ1-2; tentatively, D is TRBD1 (5 bases). Trimming removed 4 bases at V and 3 bases at J, with 15 bases between. Germline V gives CDR1 LGHNT, CDR2 FRNRAP. The length of the CDR3 is 15 residues. The CDR3 spells CASGSRKGNDYGYTF. DNA of the CDR3: TGTGCTAGTGGTTCGAGGAAGGGGAACGACTATGGCTACACCTTC. Drawing the rest from reference TRBV12-5 and TRBJ1-2, the complete variable domain is DARVTQTPRHKVTEMGQEVTMRCQPILGHNTVFWYRQTMMQGLELLAYFRNRAPLDDSGMPKDRFSAEMPDATLATLKIQPSEPRDSAVYFCASGSRKGNDYGYTFGSGTRLTVV.

The J gene is TRBJ2-1, the V gene TRBV28; D is perhaps TRBD1 (6 bases). The CDR3 runs 15 residues. Germline V gene lookup returns CDR1 MDHEN and CDR2 SYDVKM. The V end lost 6 bases, the J end lost 7 bases, and 19 bases lay between the germline ends. CDR3: CASRPGQFLWNEQFF. The CDR3 DNA follows: TGTGCCAGCAGACCCGGACAGTTCCTGTGGAATGAGCAGTTCTTC.

The chain is built from TRBV28 and TRBJ2-4; TRBD2 agrees at 10 bases. The CDR3 extends over 16 amino acids. V shed 6 bases and J 0 bases; nucleotides not matched to a gene: 5. Germline V lookup: CDR1 MDHEN, CDR2 SYDVKM. The CDR3 nucleotides read TGTGCCAGCAGCGAAGCGGGAGGGGGAGCCAAAAACATTCAGTACTTC. This codes for CASSEAGGGAKNIQYF.

The gene calls are TRBV7-9 and TRBJ2-7; D is unclear. Germline V lookup: CDR1 SEHNR, CDR2 FQNEAQ (reference sequence). Trimming took 2 bases from V and 6 from J, leaving 8 bases between them. The CDR3 consists of 12 residues. The CDR3 spells CASSLQPGEQYF. The CDR3 coding sequence is TGTGCCAGCAGCTTACAGCCGGGCGAGCAGTACTTC.

The V gene is TRBV5-4, the J gene TRBJ2-5; 8 positions match TRBD1. This CDR3 is 16 amino acids long. Germline values: CDR1 SGHNT, CDR2 YYREEE (reference sequence). With 1 base clipped from V and 1 base from J, the junction kept 6 bases outside the gene matches. The CDR3 protein is CASSLTGGITQETQYF. DNA of the CDR3: TGTGCCAGCAGCTTGACAGGGGGTATAACCCAAGAGACCCAGTACTTC.

The rearrangement joins TRBV6-4 to TRBJ1-4; no clear D gene. There are 14 residues in the CDR3. The V and J ends lost 2 bases and 4 bases respectively, with 8 bases between them. CDR1 is MRHNA and CDR2 is SNTAGT in the germline V gene. The CDR3 spells CASSDEGRNEKLFF. As DNA, the CDR3 is TGTGCCAGCAGTGACGAGGGCCGTAATGAAAAACTGTTTTTT.

The chain carries TRBV7-8 and TRBJ2-1; 7 bases match TRBD1. The CDR3 has 16 amino acids. Per germline, CDR1 SGHVS and CDR2 FQNEAQ. The V segment lost 5 bases and the J segment 0 bases; nucleotides outside the gene matches: 7. CDR3 sequence reads: CASSLKTGPSYNEQFF. The CDR3 region has the DNA TGTGCCAGCAGCCTCAAGACAGGGCCCTCCTACAATGAGCAGTTCTTC.

This sequence joins TRBV12-5 and TRBJ2-2; D is possibly TRBD2 (7 bases). V lost 6 bases and J lost 4, with 27 bases in between. The CDR3 runs to 19 residues. The V gene's germline CDR1 is LGHNT and CDR2 FRNRAP. As DNA, the CDR3 is TGTGCTAGTGGGACCCGAGGGGTGGGGGGGCTGGGGAGCACCGGGGAGCTGTTTTTT. This gives the protein CASGTRGVGGLGSTGELFF.

The chain is built from TRBV10-1 and TRBJ1-3; TRBD1 is a possible D gene (6 bases). Trimming stripped 8 bases from V and 0 bases from J, with 17 bases between. CDR1 and CDR2 from the germline V gene are WNHNN and SYGVQD (reference sequence). This CDR3 contains 16 residues. CDR3 sequence: CASQGTLTNSGNTIYF. CDR3 sequence (DNA): TGCGCCAGCCAGGGGACCCTCACTAACTCTGGAAACACCATATATTTT.

The chain combines TRBV27 with TRBJ2-7; 7 bases align to TRBD1. Trimming at V came to 10 bases and at J to 2 bases, leaving 8 bases not matched to a gene. From germline, CDR1 is MNHEY and CDR2 SMNVEV (reference sequence). The CDR3 runs 13 residues. CDR3 nucleotides: TGTGCCACCTCAGTAGGGGGCCCCTACGAGCAGTACTTC. Residues: CATSVGGPYEQYF.

The rearrangement uses TRBV19 and TRBJ1-4; 9 bases are a match to TRBD1. The CDR3 runs 18 residues. Trimming cost V 6 bases and J 8 bases; bases outside gene matches: 19. CDR1 is LNHDA, CDR2 SQIVND, per germline (reference sequence). The CDR3 DNA is TGTGCCAGTAGCGCGCCGGACAGGGGCACATATGGAAGAGAAAAACTGTTTTTT. This gives the protein CASSAPDRGTYGREKLFF.

V gene TRBV6-5 combines with J gene TRBJ2-7; TRBD2 matches at 11 bases. Per germline, CDR1 MNHEY and CDR2 SVGAGI. The CDR3 has 15 residues. Germline trimming cut 0 bases from V and 4 bases from J; bases unmatched to any gene: 2. CDR3 residues: CASSYSASGGYEQYF. The CDR3 nucleotides are TGTGCCAGCAGTTACTCGGCTAGCGGGGGGTACGAGCAGTACTTC.

This CDR3 is CASSQTDSSYNSPLHF. CDR3 sequence (DNA): TGTGCCAGCAGCCAGACAGATAGCTCCTATAATTCACCCCTCCACTTT. The V call is TRBV7-2, the J call TRBJ1-6; D perhaps matches TRBD1 (5 bases). V lost 5 bases to trimming and J lost 0 bases, with 11 bases between them. The CDR3 consists of 16 residues. Germline loops: CDR1 SGHTA, CDR2 FQGNSA.

The chain recombines TRBV7-9 with TRBJ2-2; 12 positions agree with TRBD2. From germline, CDR1 is SEHNR and CDR2 FQNEAQ (reference sequence). V lost 5 bases to trimming and J lost 6 bases; unmatched junction nucleotides: 16. The CDR3 contains 19 residues. CDR3 bases: TGTGCCAGCAGCCTCTCCGGACCGGAGACTAGCGGGAGTTCCGGGGAGCTGTTTTTT. This translates into CASSLSGPETSGSSGELFF.

The chain carries TRBV18 and TRBJ2-7; 8 bases map to TRBD2. V shed 0 bases and J 0 bases; nucleotides not matched to a gene: 10. The CDR3 is 18 amino acids. Germline V gene data show CDR1 as KGHSH and CDR2 as LQKENI. CDR3 nucleotide sequence: TGTGCCAGCTCACCACCCGGGAGCGGGGGAGTAAGCTCCTACGAGCAGTACTTC. This translates into CASSPPGSGGVSSYEQYF.